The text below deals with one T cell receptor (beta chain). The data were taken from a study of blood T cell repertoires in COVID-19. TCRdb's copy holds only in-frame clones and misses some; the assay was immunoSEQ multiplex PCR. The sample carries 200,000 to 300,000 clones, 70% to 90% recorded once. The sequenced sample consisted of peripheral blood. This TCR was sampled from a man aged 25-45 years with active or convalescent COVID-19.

The CDR3 loop is CASSSKRQGRAEAFF. The CDR3 DNA reads TGTGCCAGCAGCTCCAAAAGACAGGGGAGAGCTGAAGCTTTCTTT. This rearrangement joins TRBV11-2 to TRBJ1-1; TRBD1 matches 8 bases. Germline loops: CDR1 SGHAT, CDR2 FQNNGV. This CDR3 has 15 residues. With 4 bases clipped from V and 6 bases from J, the junction kept 10 bases outside the gene matches.